This TCR beta chain was profiled in a study of beta chain features in type 1 diabetes. Study-level results: Among type 1 diabetes patients, VDJ junctions had fewer insertions and more deletions. Sequencing from cDNA could over-represent high-TCR-expressing cells. The question left open here concerned HLA type influencing TCRB rearrangement.

The V and J ends lost 5 bases and 2 bases, in that order; junction bases with no gene match: 3. The germline V gene has CDR1 SEHNR and CDR2 FQNEAQ (reference sequence). The CDR3 length is 15 residues. This clone was observed many times. The antigen remains unidentified. The investigators reverse transcribed all of the isolated RNA, so they sequenced expressed TCRB transcripts. Clones were read by immunoSEQ multiplex PCR, and TCRdb kept only the in-frame ones, dropping some. Counted here are hundreds of thousands of clones, approximately 14% occurring once; the ten biggest clones make up roughly 7%. Each of the sorted populations had a purity greater than 95%.

The receptor's source is a man in his thirties or forties in good health. Sample: central memory CD4+ T cells from blood. The chain joins TRBV7-9 to TRBJ2-6; 7 positions match TRBD1. CDR3 residues: CASSTGETGANVLTF. CDR3 bases: TGTGCCAGCAGCACAGGGGAGACTGGGGCCAACGTCCTGACTTTC. Variable domain in full (rest from reference TRBV7-9 and TRBJ2-6): DTGVSQNPRHKITKRGQNVTFRCDPISEHNRLYWYRQTLGQGPEFLTYFQNEAQLEKSRLLSDRFSAERPKGSFSTLEIQRTEQGDSAMYLCASSTGETGANVLTFGAGSRLTVL.